This TCR beta chain was profiled in a study of T cell changes during pregnancy in multiple sclerosis (dated by TCRdb to the late 2010s). About the study as a whole: The study examined how the T cell repertoire changed over the course of pregnancy in women with multiple sclerosis.

The CDR3 covers 15 residues, taking in both the cysteine and the phenylalanine. Just the 45-base CDR3 DNA is kept, in frame starting at base 1. V ends up 3 bases short and J 4 bases short, with an unmatched junction base count of 9. Looking up the germline V gene yields CDR1 SGHAT and CDR2 FQNNGV. For this clone: The clone's antigen remains unknown. Per-base quality was not reported, and no clone a single base away is much larger than it.

Libraries were built with the immunoSEQ multiplex PCR assay. The clones in this table, taken by TCRdb from immuneACCESS, are in-frame only. Not every clone is retained; where verified, under half of the shortfall comes from an unresolved V gene, and the cause of the rest is unknown. The sample table holds some 140,000 clones, of which around 95% were seen once. 0.44% of the sample is taken by the ten largest. Source: peripheral blood, taken after pregnancy. The TCR sequence derives from a female donor with multiple sclerosis, enrolled in a pregnancy study. The sequence is built from TRBV11-2 and TRBJ2-7, and TRBD2 matches 7 of the central bases. The CDR3 amino acid sequence is: CASSFGAGDPYEQYF. The DNA reads TGTGCCAGCAGCTTTGGCGCGGGGGACCCTTACGAGCAGTACTTC.